Below are 21 T cell receptor beta chains sequenced from a single sample in a study of graft-versus-host responses after intestinal transplantation. Some clones are missing from TCRdb's copy, which holds only in-frame ones; the method was immunoSEQ multiplex PCR. The sample records over 45,000 clones, roughly 90% being singletons. The source material was PBMCs, sampled 26 days after transplant. All receptors come from a human patient who received an intestinal transplant, so some T cells may come from the graft donor.

The V and J genes are TRBV30 and TRBJ1-2; 7 bases align to TRBD1. Trimming at V came to 5 bases and at J to 5 bases, leaving 14 bases not matched to a gene. The CDR3 totals 15 residues. The germline V gene encodes CDR1 GTSNPN and CDR2 SVGIG (reference sequence). CDR3 DNA sequence: TGTGCCTGGCTTCGTGGCGACAGGGAGAAATATGGCTACACCTTC. This codes for CAWLRGDREKYGYTF.

The chain joins TRBV7-9 to TRBJ1-1, with 9 bases that match TRBD1. Per the germline V gene, CDR1 is SEHNR and CDR2 is FQNEAQ (reference sequence). V gave up 5 bases and J gave up 1 base; unmatched junction bases: 11. There are 17 residues in the CDR3. CDR3 sequence (DNA): TGTGCCAGCAGCGCAAACCGAGGGACAGGGAAGAACACTGAAGCTTTCTTT. Protein sequence: CASSANRGTGKNTEAFF.

This sequence joins TRBV7-3 and TRBJ2-7, with 8 nucleotides matching TRBD1. The CDR3 runs 14 residues. Germline CDR1 reads SGHTA; CDR2 reads FQGTGA. The junction had 8 bases not matched to a gene; V was cut back by 5 bases and J by 5 bases. The CDR3 spells CASSLRGQVDEQYF. CDR3 coding DNA: TGTGCCAGCAGCCTGCGGGGACAGGTTGACGAGCAGTACTTC. Using reference TRBV7-3 and TRBJ2-7 for the parts outside the CDR3, the full variable domain is GAGVSQTPSNKVTEKGKYVELRCDPISGHTALYWYRQSLGQGPEFLIYFQGTGAADDSGLPNDRFFAVRPEGSVSTLKIQRTERGDSAVYLCASSLRGQVDEQYFGPGTRLTVT.

The chain employs TRBV9 and TRBJ1-1, with 8 bases lining up with TRBD1. The CDR3 has 15 amino acids. Germline V gene sequence: CDR1 SGDLS, CDR2 YYNGEE. The junction had 8 bases not matched to a gene; V was cut back by 4 bases and J by 3 bases. The CDR3: CASSPRQGIDTEAFF. In nucleotides, the CDR3 is TGTGCCAGCAGCCCCCGACAGGGGATAGACACTGAAGCTTTCTTT.

This sequence joins TRBV28 and TRBJ2-7; D is uncertain. Trimming pared 2 bases from V and 0 bases from J, leaving 11 bases between. Germline V gene lookup returns CDR1 MDHEN and CDR2 SYDVKM. The CDR3 loop spans 15 amino acids. The CDR3 sequence is CASSLRLLGSYEQYV. The CDR3 DNA sequence: TGTGCCAGCAGTTTAAGACTTCTCGGCTCCTACGAGCAGTACGTC.

The chain uses TRBV28 and TRBJ1-6; D uncertain. From germline, CDR1 is MDHEN and CDR2 SYDVKM. Trimming shortened V by 8 bases and J by 0 bases, and 8 bases separated the two germline ends. This CDR3 comprises 14 residues. CDR3 in DNA: TGTGCCAGCGCCCGGAGCTCCTATAATTCACCCCTCCACTTT. Amino acids: CASARSSYNSPLHF. Supplemented by reference TRBV28 and TRBJ1-6, the full variable domain reads DVKVTQSSRYLVKRTGEKVFLECVQDMDHENMFWYRQDPGLGLRLIYFSYDVKMKEKGDIPEGYSVSREKKERFSLILESASTNQTSMYLCASARSSYNSPLHFGNGTRLTVT.

This rearrangement joins TRBV7-8 to TRBJ2-1; 12 bases line up with TRBD2. The germline V gene encodes CDR1 SGHVS and CDR2 FQNEAQ. Unmatched junction bases numbered 7, after V lost 4 bases and J lost 6 bases. The CDR3 runs to 16 residues. DNA for the CDR3: TGTGCCAGCAGCTCGATACTAGCGGGGGGACCCAATGAGCAGTTCTTC. Translation gives CASSSILAGGPNEQFF.

V usage is TRBV5-4 and J usage is TRBJ1-6, with TRBD1 as a possible D gene (6 bases). Trimming left V 5 bases short and J 7 bases short, with 13 bases between. This CDR3 contains 14 residues. Germline V CDR1 and CDR2: SGHNT, YYREEE (reference sequence). The CDR3 DNA reads TGTGCCAGCAGTGAAGGACAGACAAATTCACCCCTCCACTTT. As protein: CASSEGQTNSPLHF.

This clone came up a few times. The chain joins TRBV6-1 to TRBJ2-7; D is perhaps TRBD2 (5 bases). V lost 7 bases, J lost 7 bases, and 17 bases lay in between. This CDR3 is built from 13 residues. CDR1 and CDR2 (germline): MNHNS, SASEGT. The CDR3 coding sequence is TGTGCCAGCACCCTATCGGGGAAAGGGGAGCAGTACTTC. Translated: CASTLSGKGEQYF.

This clone was detected only once. The rearrangement uses TRBV2 and TRBJ1-1, with D possibly being TRBD1 (5 bases). The length of the CDR3 is 11 residues. Germline values: CDR1 SNHLY, CDR2 FYNNEI. The germline V and J ends were trimmed by 9 bases and 1 base, with 6 bases remaining between them. This CDR3 is CASTGNTEAFF. The CDR3 DNA follows: TGTGCCAGTACAGGGAACACTGAAGCTTTCTTT.

This rearrangement joins TRBV28 to TRBJ2-7, with D possibly matching TRBD2 (5 bases). The CDR3 runs 13 residues. Trimming shortened V by 6 bases and J by 2 bases, and 11 bases separated the two germline ends. The germline V gene encodes CDR1 MDHEN and CDR2 SYDVKM. The CDR3 here is CASSPGETYEQYF. The CDR3 DNA reads TGTGCCAGCAGCCCCGGGGAGACCTACGAGCAGTACTTC. The full variable domain, rest sourced from reference TRBV28 and TRBJ2-7, is DVKVTQSSRYLVKRTGEKVFLECVQDMDHENMFWYRQDPGLGLRLIYFSYDVKMKEKGDIPEGYSVSREKKERFSLILESASTNQTSMYLCASSPGETYEQYFGPGTRLTVT.

The chain links TRBV27 to TRBJ2-5, with D maybe TRBD1 (5 bases). Germline CDR1 is MNHEY and CDR2 is SMNVEV (reference sequence). Trimming took 4 bases from V and 3 from J, leaving 12 bases between them. This CDR3 comprises 14 residues. The CDR3 reads CASSSLTEEETQYF. The CDR3 nucleotides are TGTGCCAGCAGTTCGTTGACAGAAGAAGAGACCCAGTACTTC.

The chain carries TRBV2 and TRBJ2-3; 10 positions match TRBD2. Looked up from germline, CDR1 is SNHLY and CDR2 is FYNNEI. With 6 bases clipped from V and 2 bases from J, the junction kept 11 bases outside the gene matches. The CDR3 spans 17 residues. The CDR3: CASSHSSGGISTDTQYF. The CDR3 DNA reads as TGTGCCAGCAGCCACTCTAGCGGGGGTATATCCACAGATACGCAGTATTTT.

This chain links TRBV27 with TRBJ2-1; the match to TRBD2 covers 12 bases. Trimming removed 6 bases from V and 5 bases from J; junction bases left unmatched: 14. CDR3 length: 18 residues. Germline CDR1 reads MNHEY; CDR2 reads SMNVEV (reference sequence). CDR3 bases: TGTGCCAGCAGCGGTGGTAGACTAGCGGGGGCTGGGAACAATGAGCAGTTCTTC. It codes for CASSGGRLAGAGNNEQFF.

V gene TRBV4-2 combines with J gene TRBJ1-4; tentatively, D is TRBD1 (6 bases). Germline lookup yields CDR1 LGHNA and CDR2 YNFKEQ. The CDR3 is 16 amino acids. V lost 0 bases and J 12 bases, leaving 20 bases between the germline ends. As DNA, the CDR3 is TGTGCCAGCAGCCAAGAGGGCGAGACCCCAGGGGAACAACTGTTTTTT. Its protein product is CASSQEGETPGEQLFF.

This clone was detected only a few times. The chain recombines TRBV19 with TRBJ1-3; D is possibly TRBD1 (6 bases). CDR3 length: 14 residues. Germline V gives CDR1 LNHDA, CDR2 SQIVND (reference sequence). Deletions cut 6 bases from V and 0 bases from J, with 9 bases between. CDR3 coding DNA: TGTGCCAGTAGCGACAGGTTCTCTGGAAACACCATATATTTT. Its protein product is CASSDRFSGNTIYF.

The gene calls are TRBV5-4 and TRBJ2-3, with TRBD1 as a possible D gene (6 bases). The germline V gene has CDR1 SGHNT and CDR2 YYREEE (reference sequence). V lost 1 base to trimming and J lost 2 bases, with 14 bases between them. The CDR3 runs 16 residues. CDR3 sequence reads: CASSLSARGYTDTQYF. The CDR3 region has the DNA TGTGCCAGCAGCTTGTCCGCGAGGGGGTACACAGATACGCAGTATTTT.

V usage is TRBV29-1 and J usage is TRBJ2-5; D remains ambiguous. Per the germline V gene, CDR1 is SQVTM and CDR2 is ANQGSEA. The CDR3 has 11 amino acids. V lost 4 bases and J lost 2, with 5 bases in between. The CDR3 sequence: CSVGSQETQYF. CDR3 nucleotides: TGCAGCGTTGGGAGTCAAGAGACCCAGTACTTC.

This chain uses TRBV9 with TRBJ2-5, with 8 bases lining up with TRBD2. Germline-derived CDR1 and CDR2 are SGDLS and YYNGEE. This CDR3 has 15 residues. The V and J ends lost 4 bases and 7 bases, in that order; junction bases with no gene match: 12. DNA for the CDR3: TGTGCCAGCAGCAGTAGCGGGGTAGGGCGGGGGACCCAGTACTTC. Translating it yields CASSSSGVGRGTQYF.

The chain joins TRBV19 to TRBJ2-1; D call uncertain. Germline CDR1 LNHDA, CDR2 SQIVND (reference sequence). V shed 1 base and J shed 6 bases, with 4 bases lying between them. The CDR3 length is 12 residues. In DNA, the CDR3 is TGTGCCAGTAGTATAGCAGTCAATGAGCAGTTCTTC. This codes for CASSIAVNEQFF.

The V gene is TRBV7-9, the J gene TRBJ2-5; TRBD2 is a possible D gene (6 bases). Germline-derived CDR1 and CDR2 are SEHNR and FQNEAQ (reference sequence). With 0 bases removed from V and 3 bases from J, the gap between germline ends came to 8 bases. The CDR3 totals 14 residues. This chain's CDR3 is CASSLAPGEETQYF. The CDR3 bases are TGTGCCAGCAGCTTAGCGCCGGGGGAAGAGACCCAGTACTTC.